These 27 T cell receptor beta chains were all obtained from the same sample, sequenced in a study of Graves' ophthalmopathy and Graves' hyperthyroidism. RNA transcripts were the template, and TCR beta CDR3 regions were amplified from them. RT-PCR was first run with HTBI primers, then multiplex PCR in a second round. TCRdb reanalysed the multiplex PCR reads using MiXCR and keeps one entry per CDR3 protein. The repertoire holds about 590,000 distinct CDR3 sequences, less than 40% seen once, with roughly 4.5% in the top ten. Sequencing input: peripheral blood or thyroid tissue (not recorded which). These receptors were collected from an adult man with Graves' hyperthyroidism.

V is TRBV6-1 and J is TRBJ2-6; no definite D call. Germline V CDR1 and CDR2: MNHNS, SASEGT. Trimming stripped 4 bases from V and 4 bases from J, with 11 bases between. This CDR3 is built from 15 residues. In DNA form, the CDR3 reads TGTGCCAGCAGTGCCTCCAAGTGGGGGGCCAACGTCCTGACTTTC. Its protein product is CASSASKWGANVLTF.

This clonotype was recorded once. The rearrangement uses TRBV20-1 and TRBJ2-5, with D maybe TRBD1 (6 bases). The CDR3 totals 15 residues. V lost 0 bases and J 5 bases, leaving 16 bases between the germline ends. Germline assignment: CDR1 DFQATT and CDR2 SNEGSKA (reference sequence). This CDR3 is CSARDQWTASETQYF. The CDR3 bases are TGCAGTGCTAGAGACCAATGGACAGCCTCGGAGACCCAGTACTTC.

This clonotype was observed many times. This rearrangement joins TRBV5-6 to TRBJ1-5, with 7 bases identical to TRBD1. The V gene end was trimmed by 2 bases and the J gene end by 5 bases; junction bases not matched to a gene: 7. The CDR3 runs to 15 residues. CDR1 and CDR2 (germline): SGHDT, YYEEEE. Written as DNA, the CDR3 is TGTGCCAGCAGCTTTGGGACAGTGACCTATCAGCCCCAGCATTTT. Translating it yields CASSFGTVTYQPQHF.

This clonotype occurred many times. The chain carries TRBV7-9 and TRBJ2-5; D possibly matches TRBD1 or TRBD2 (5 bases each). Deletions cut 4 bases from V and 2 bases from J, with 11 bases between. The CDR3 is made up of 14 amino acids. Germline V lookup: CDR1 SEHNR, CDR2 FQNEAQ (reference sequence). The CDR3 sequence: CASSYMGPQETQYF. The CDR3 DNA is TGTGCCAGCAGCTACATGGGACCTCAAGAGACCCAGTACTTC.

V gene TRBV19 combines with J gene TRBJ2-2; the D gene is possibly TRBD1 (8 bases). This CDR3 contains 20 residues. CDR1 is LNHDA, CDR2 SQIVND, per germline (reference sequence). V was shortened by 5 bases and J by 0 bases, with 25 bases between the two germline ends. CDR3 DNA sequence: TGTGCCAGTAGTTCACCTGGGGGGGACAGGCACATAGCGAACACCGGGGAGCTGTTTTTT. Protein: CASSSPGGDRHIANTGELFF.

The CDR3 region has the DNA TGTGCCAGCAGTTCTGGACAGGGATTAATTCATGGTGGGGCCAACGTCCTGACTTTC. It specifies CASSSGQGLIHGGANVLTF. V is TRBV6-6 and J is TRBJ2-6; TRBD1 matches 8 bases. The CDR3 loop spans 19 amino acids. V gave up 4 bases and J gave up 3 bases; unmatched junction bases: 14. In germline, CDR1 is MNHNY, CDR2 SVGAGI (reference sequence).

This chain joins TRBV5-4 and TRBJ1-2, with D hard to call. The CDR3 consists of 14 residues. Deletions cut 0 bases from V and 4 bases from J, with 10 bases between. The V gene's germline CDR1 is SGHNT and CDR2 YYREEE (reference sequence). This CDR3 reads CASSLGQEAYGYTF. In nucleotides, the CDR3 is TGTGCCAGCAGCTTGGGCCAGGAGGCCTATGGCTACACCTTC.

This clonotype was counted ten times or more. This sequence joins TRBV25-1 and TRBJ1-5, with D possibly matching TRBD1 (5 bases). The germline gives CDR1 MGHDK, CDR2 SYGVNS. The V and J ends lost 4 bases and 5 bases respectively, with 15 bases between them. CDR3 length: 15 amino acids. The CDR3, as DNA: TGTGCCAGCAGTGGGACTGGGCAGGGATATCAGCCCCAGCATTTT. Translated: CASSGTGQGYQPQHF. Based on the CDR3 plus reference TRBV25-1 and TRBJ1-5, the full variable domain is EADIYQTPRYLVIGTGKKITLECSQTMGHDKMYWYQQDPGMELHLIHYSYGVNSTEKGDLSSESTVSRIRTEHFPLTLESARPSHTSQYLCASSGTGQGYQPQHFGDGTRLSIL.

Of note for this clonotype: Its ends do not fully match the called genes, so a read error is possible. This chain uses TRBV5-6 with TRBJ2-7; TRBD2 matches 7 bases. Germline V gene sequence: CDR1 SGHDT, CDR2 YYEEEE. This CDR3 has 16 residues. In DNA, the CDR3 is TGTACCAGCAGCACCTATTCCGGGACTACTGACTACGAGCAGTACTTC. It is translated as CTSSTYSGTTDYEQYF. The whole variable domain, remainder taken from reference TRBV5-6 and TRBJ2-7, is DAGVTQSPTHLIKTRGQQVTLRCSPKSGHDTVSWYQQALGQGPQFIFQYYEEEERQRGNFPDRFSGHQFPNYSSELNVNALLLGDSALYLCTSSTYSGTTDYEQYFGPGTRLTVT.

To note about this clonotype: One junction end does not reproduce the germline sequence, and a read error may be involved. This chain links TRBV9 with TRBJ2-5; D gene uncertain. The CDR3 covers 15 residues. Germline CDR1 SGDLS, CDR2 YYNGEE. Here the CDR3 reads CPSSVDAAVQETQYF. CDR3 DNA: TGTCCCAGCAGCGTAGATGCGGCGGTCCAAGAGACCCAGTACTTC.

Worth noting for this clonotype: Since a much larger clone is just one base distant, this may be a read error. V gene TRBV6-5 combines with J gene TRBJ1-2; D not certain. Germline loops: CDR1 MNHEY, CDR2 SVGAGI. The CDR3 consists of 15 residues. CDR3 bases: TGTGCCAACAGTTACGGGGTCGAAGGACCGTGGGGCTACACCTTC. Translated, it gives CANSYGVEGPWGYTF.

This chain links TRBV24-1 with TRBJ1-6, with 8 bases aligning to TRBD1. Germline assignment: CDR1 KGHDR and CDR2 SFDVKD. Trimming cost V 5 bases and J 11 bases; bases outside gene matches: 4. The CDR3 covers 13 residues. DNA for the CDR3: TGTGCCACCAGTGTACGGGACAGGCCACCCCTCCACTTT. Amino acid sequence: CATSVRDRPPLHF.

This clonotype showed up many times. This chain connects TRBV29-1 to TRBJ2-7, with 11 positions matching TRBD1. This CDR3 has 15 residues. The V gene's germline CDR1 is SQVTM and CDR2 ANQGSEA. The V and J ends lost 4 bases and 6 bases, in that order; junction bases with no gene match: 11. The CDR3 is CSVGGLPGQGVEQYF. CDR3 in DNA: TGCAGCGTTGGGGGGCTTCCGGGACAGGGGGTCGAGCAGTACTTC.

This clonotype was recorded once. The rearrangement joins TRBV5-5 to TRBJ1-2; D not resolved. Germline CDR1 is SGHKS and CDR2 is YYEKEE (reference sequence). The CDR3 is 13 amino acids. V lost 1 base and J 4 bases, leaving 8 bases between the germline ends. The CDR3: CASSLRVAYGYTF. DNA for the CDR3: TGTGCCAGCAGCTTGAGGGTCGCCTATGGCTACACCTTC.

A few counts support this clonotype. The chain links TRBV4-1 to TRBJ1-5; no reliable D call. CDR1 is MGHRA and CDR2 is YSYEKL in the germline V gene. This CDR3 has 15 amino acids. Deletions cut 1 base from V and 4 bases from J, with 11 bases between. In nucleotides, the CDR3 is TGCGCCAGCAGCCAAGGGGTACTTGGGAATCAGCCCCAGCATTTT. Its protein product is CASSQGVLGNQPQHF.

In its sample, this clonotype was seen a few times. This chain joins TRBV12-3 or TRBV12-4 and TRBJ1-4; tentatively, D is TRBD1 (6 bases). V gave up 2 bases and J gave up 3 bases, with 19 bases separating them. The CDR3 length is 18 residues. The CDR3 here is CASSLKRTYRAPNEKLFF. CDR3 nucleotide sequence: TGTGCCAGCAGTTTAAAAAGAACTTACAGGGCACCTAATGAAAAACTGTTTTTT.

The chain carries TRBV6-1 and TRBJ1-6, with D tentatively TRBD1 (5 bases). From germline, CDR1 is MNHNS and CDR2 SASEGT. The CDR3 runs to 12 residues. The V and J ends lost 2 bases and 12 bases respectively, with 8 bases between them. CDR3 nucleotides: TGTGCCAGCAGTGAAACTGGGGGACCCCTCCACTTT. Encoded protein: CASSETGGPLHF.

This clonotype has a count of ten or more. The chain combines TRBV29-1 with TRBJ2-7; possible D gene TRBD1, 6 bases. CDR1 and CDR2 (germline): SQVTM, ANQGSEA. V lost 2 bases and J lost 7, with 15 bases in between. The CDR3 extends over 13 amino acids. CDR3 amino acids: CSVEYQGTNEQYF. In DNA, the CDR3 is TGCAGCGTTGAATATCAGGGGACGAATGAGCAGTACTTC.

This clonotype was seen at least ten times. The rearrangement uses TRBV7-9 and TRBJ1-4; weak D call: TRBD1 (5 bases). The CDR3 sequence is 15 residues long. In germline, CDR1 is SEHNR, CDR2 FQNEAQ (reference sequence). Trimming pared 6 bases from V and 6 bases from J, leaving 17 bases between. CDR3 bases: TGTGCCAGCAGGCCTGAGGGACCGACCTATGAAAAACTGTTTTTT. Translated, it gives CASRPEGPTYEKLFF.

This chain links TRBV25-1 with TRBJ2-7; either TRBD1 or TRBD2 may fit D (5 bases each). This CDR3 has 13 residues. Trimming removed 8 bases at V and 4 bases at J, with 15 bases between. Per the germline V gene, CDR1 is MGHDK and CDR2 is SYGVNS. As DNA, the CDR3 is TGTGCCAGCCGATCCGGGACCCCTTACGAGCAGTACTTC. Amino acid sequence: CASRSGTPYEQYF.

This clonotype is labeled as large. The chain uses TRBV7-9 and TRBJ2-2; D might be TRBD1 (6 bases). Per the germline V gene, CDR1 is SEHNR and CDR2 is FQNEAQ (reference sequence). This CDR3 contains 16 residues. Trimming removed 5 bases at V and 3 bases at J, with 16 bases between. The CDR3 here is CASSLRSGVDTGELFF. CDR3 DNA sequence: TGTGCCAGCAGCCTAAGATCAGGGGTCGACACCGGGGAGCTGTTTTTT.

Points on this clonotype: This may stem from a read error, because a much larger clone lies one nucleotide away. This sequence joins TRBV12-5 and TRBJ2-2; perhaps D is TRBD1 or TRBD2 (5 bases each). The CDR3 runs to 14 residues. Germline loops: CDR1 LGHNT, CDR2 FRNRAP. The CDR3, as DNA: TGTGCCAGCAGTTTTAGGGGCGACACCGGGGTGCTGTTTTTT. Translation gives CASSFRGDTGVLFF.

Turning to this clonotype: Given the absence of the conserved phenylalanine or tryptophan at the CDR3 end, a read error is likely. The limits of the CDR3 on the DNA are not certain, so only TCRdb's listed CDR3 is given. This chain links TRBV12-3 or TRBV12-4 with TRBJ2-6. The CDR3 spans 8 amino acids, including both terminal residues. CDR3 loop: CASTLTVG.

In its sample, this clonotype was seen a few times. Since the CDR3 does not end with the conserved phenylalanine or tryptophan, this likely comes from a read error. CDR3 nucleotide sequence: TGCAGTGCTAGAGGAGTAAGTGGGACAGGGGGCCGTTACACTGAAGCTTTCCTT. Translating gives CSARGVSGTGGRYTEAFL. The genes are TRBV20-1 and TRBJ1-1, with 12 bases aligning to TRBD1. The CDR3 has 18 residues. With V trimmed by 1 base and J by 3 bases, 12 bases remained unmatched. Germline CDR1 reads DFQATT; CDR2 reads SNEGSKA (reference sequence).

The chain joins TRBV5-1 to TRBJ1-2; the match to TRBD1 covers 7 bases. The CDR3 is 14 residues long. V lost 4 bases, J lost 4 bases, and 7 bases stayed unmatched. Per germline, CDR1 SGHRS and CDR2 YFSETQ. The DNA of the CDR3 is TGCGCCAGCAGCACAGGACAGGCTATCTATGGCTACACCTTC. It codes for CASSTGQAIYGYTF.

The V call is TRBV29-1, the J call TRBJ1-2, with 8 bases identical to TRBD1. This CDR3 comprises 12 residues. V trimming: 8 bases; J trimming: 2 bases; junction bases outside the gene matches: 4. Germline CDR1 is SQVTM and CDR2 is ANQGSEA. The CDR3 DNA reads as TGCAGCCTACAGGGGGGGAACTATGGCTACACCTTC. It specifies CSLQGGNYGYTF.

Comment on this clonotype: The CDR3 ends on some other residue instead of the conserved phenylalanine or tryptophan, so this is likely a read error. The limits of the CDR3 on the DNA are not certain, so only TCRdb's listed CDR3 is given. CDR3 amino acids: CASSPRRGR. The gene calls are TRBV7-2 and TRBJ2-7; no DNA check was done on the table's D call, TRBD1. Both ends counted, the CDR3 spans 9 residues. Germline V gene lookup returns CDR1 SGHTA and CDR2 FQGNSA.